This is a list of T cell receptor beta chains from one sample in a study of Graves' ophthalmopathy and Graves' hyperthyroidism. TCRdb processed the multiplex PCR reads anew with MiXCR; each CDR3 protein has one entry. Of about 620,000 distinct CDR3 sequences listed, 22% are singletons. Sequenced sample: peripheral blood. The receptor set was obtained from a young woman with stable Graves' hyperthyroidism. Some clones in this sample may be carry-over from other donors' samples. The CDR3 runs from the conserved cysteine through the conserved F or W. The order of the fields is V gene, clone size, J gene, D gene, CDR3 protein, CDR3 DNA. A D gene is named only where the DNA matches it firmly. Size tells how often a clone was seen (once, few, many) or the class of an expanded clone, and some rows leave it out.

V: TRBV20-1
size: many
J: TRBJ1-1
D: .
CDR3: CSANPSGPNTEAFF
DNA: TGCAGTGCTAATCCCTCCGGACCGAACACTGAAGCTTTCTTT

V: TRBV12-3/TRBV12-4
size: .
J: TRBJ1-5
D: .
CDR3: CASSLSGMQPQHF
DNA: TGTGCCAGCAGTTTATCAGGGATGCAGCCCCAGCATTTT

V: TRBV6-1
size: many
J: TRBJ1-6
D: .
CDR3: CASTPLDTHGNNSPLHF
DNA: TGTGCCAGCACCCCCCTTGATACACATGGGAATAATTCACCCCTCCACTTT

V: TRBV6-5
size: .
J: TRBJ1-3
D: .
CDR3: CASSLGGGFLSGNTIYF
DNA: TGTGCCAGCAGTTTAGGGGGTGGGTTCCTCTCTGGAAACACCATATATTTT

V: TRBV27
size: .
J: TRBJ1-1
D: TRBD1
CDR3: CASGEGGVATEAFF
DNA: TGTGCCTCCGGAGAAGGGGGCGTAGCCACTGAAGCTTTCTTT

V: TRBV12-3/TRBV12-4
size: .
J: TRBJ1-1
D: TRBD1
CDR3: CASNRGNSEAFF
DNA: TGTGCCAGCAACAGGGGGAACTCTGAAGCTTTCTTT

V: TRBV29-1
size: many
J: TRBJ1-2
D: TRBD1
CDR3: CSVVGASGGNYGYTF
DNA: TGCAGCGTTGTAGGAGCGTCAGGGGGGAACTATGGCTACACCTTC

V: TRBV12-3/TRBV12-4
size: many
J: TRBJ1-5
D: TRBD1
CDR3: CASMGTGGYGNQPQHF
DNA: TGTGCCAGCATGGGGACAGGGGGCTATGGCAATCAGCCCCAGCATTTT

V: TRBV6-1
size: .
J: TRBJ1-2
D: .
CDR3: CASIEGGSGYTF
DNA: TGTGCCAGCATCGAGGGAGGGTCCGGCTACACCTTC

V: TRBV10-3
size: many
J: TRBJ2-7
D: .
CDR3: CAISGGDSNYYEQYF
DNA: TGTGCCATCAGTGGGGGGGACAGCAATTACTACGAGCAGTACTTC

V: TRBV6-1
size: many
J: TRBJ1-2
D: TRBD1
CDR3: CASSEELTGGANYGYTF
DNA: TGTGCCAGCAGTGAAGAGCTAACAGGGGGCGCGAACTATGGCTACACCTTC

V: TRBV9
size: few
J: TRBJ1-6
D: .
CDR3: CASSSPTDRFSSPLHF
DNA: TGTGCCAGCAGCAGCCCAACAGACAGGTTTTCTTCACCCCTCCACTTT

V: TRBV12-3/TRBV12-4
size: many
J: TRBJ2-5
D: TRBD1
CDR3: CATRVQGAFGTQYF
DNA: TGTGCCACCCGGGTACAGGGGGCTTTTGGGACCCAGTACTTC

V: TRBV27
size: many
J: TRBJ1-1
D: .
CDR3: CASSLSWGNTEAFF
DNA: TGTGCCAGCAGTTTGTCCTGGGGGAACACTGAAGCTTTCTTT

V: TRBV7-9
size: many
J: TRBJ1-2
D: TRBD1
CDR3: CASSPRDRELGYTF
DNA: TGTGCCAGCAGCCCCCGGGACAGGGAGCTTGGCTACACCTTC

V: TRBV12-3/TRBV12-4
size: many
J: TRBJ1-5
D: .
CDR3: CASSIQGSIQPQHF
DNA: TGTGCCAGCAGTATACAGGGATCGATTCAGCCCCAGCATTTT

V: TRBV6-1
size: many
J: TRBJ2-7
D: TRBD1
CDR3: CASSEALGAGGGEQYF
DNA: TGTGCCAGCAGTGAAGCGCTTGGGGCAGGGGGCGGCGAGCAGTACTTC

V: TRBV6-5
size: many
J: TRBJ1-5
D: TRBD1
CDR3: CASHEWTGNSNQPQHF
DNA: TGTGCCAGCCACGAATGGACAGGAAATAGCAATCAGCCCCAGCATTTT

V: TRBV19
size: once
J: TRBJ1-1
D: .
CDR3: CASSPGGLLNTEAFF
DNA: TGTGCCAGTAGTCCCGGGGGACTGTTGAACACTGAAGCTTTCTTT

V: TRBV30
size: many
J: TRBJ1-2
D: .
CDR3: CAWSGTGNGYTF
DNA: TGTGCCTGGAGTGGAACGGGGAATGGCTACACCTTC

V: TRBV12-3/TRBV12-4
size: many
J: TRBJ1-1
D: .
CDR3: CAGGRVDNTEAFF
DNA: TGTGCGGGGGGAAGGGTGGATAACACTGAAGCTTTCTTT

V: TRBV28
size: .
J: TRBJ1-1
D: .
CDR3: CASIPRVADEAFF
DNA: TGTGCCAGCATCCCTAGGGTCGCAGATGAAGCTTTCTTT

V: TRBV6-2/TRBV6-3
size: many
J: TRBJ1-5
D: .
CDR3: CASSQQGGLSQPQHF
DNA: TGTGCCAGCAGTCAACAGGGAGGCCTAAGTCAGCCCCAGCATTTT

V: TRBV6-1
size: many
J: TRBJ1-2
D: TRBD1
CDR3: CASLPTGTFFGYTF
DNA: TGTGCCAGTTTACCGACAGGGACTTTTTTTGGCTACACCTTC

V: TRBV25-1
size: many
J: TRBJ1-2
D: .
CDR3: CASSESRTAPSYGYTF
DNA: TGTGCCAGCAGTGAATCGAGGACCGCCCCTAGCTATGGCTACACCTTC

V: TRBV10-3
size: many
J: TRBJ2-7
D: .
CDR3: CAISTGSSSYEQYF
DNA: TGTGCCATCTCCACCGGGTCCTCCTCCTACGAGCAGTACTTC

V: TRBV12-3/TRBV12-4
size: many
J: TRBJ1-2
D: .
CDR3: CASAWGATGYGYTF
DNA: TGTGCCAGCGCCTGGGGGGCGACGGGCTATGGCTACACCTTC

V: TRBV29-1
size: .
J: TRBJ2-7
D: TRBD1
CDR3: CSVGTGGIRYEQYF
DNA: TGCAGCGTTGGGACAGGGGGCATTAGGTACGAGCAGTACTTC

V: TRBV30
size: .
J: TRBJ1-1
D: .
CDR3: CAWSPTSWAYTEAFF
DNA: TGTGCCTGGAGTCCTACTTCATGGGCCTACACTGAAGCTTTCTTT

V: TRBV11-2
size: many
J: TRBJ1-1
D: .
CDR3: CASSSRPTDDTEAFF
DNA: TGTGCCAGCAGCTCCCGTCCGACAGACGACACTGAAGCTTTCTTT

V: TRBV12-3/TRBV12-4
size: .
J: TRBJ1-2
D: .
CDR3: CASRLWDGGYTF
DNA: TGTGCCAGCAGACTCTGGGACGGTGGCTACACCTTC

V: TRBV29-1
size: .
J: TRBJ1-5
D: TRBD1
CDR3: CSVSLTGSTRGGQPQHF
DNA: TGCAGCGTCTCCTTGACAGGGTCGACGAGAGGGGGGCAGCCCCAGCATTTT

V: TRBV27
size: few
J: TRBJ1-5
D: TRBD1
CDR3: CASSMTGTGVSQPQHF
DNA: TGTGCCAGCAGTATGACCGGGACAGGGGTCAGTCAGCCCCAGCATTTT

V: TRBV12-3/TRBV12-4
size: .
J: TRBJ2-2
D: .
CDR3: CASSSDYTGELFF
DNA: TGTGCCAGCAGCTCGGACTACACCGGGGAGCTGTTTTTT

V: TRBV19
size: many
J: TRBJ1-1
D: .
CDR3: CASSTGIHTEAFF
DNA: TGTGCCAGTAGTACCGGGATTCACACTGAAGCTTTCTTT

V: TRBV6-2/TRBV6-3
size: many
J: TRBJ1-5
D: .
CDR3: CASSYFGNQPQHF
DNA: TGTGCCAGCAGTTACTTTGGCAATCAGCCCCAGCATTTT

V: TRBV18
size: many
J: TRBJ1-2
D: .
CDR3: CASSPTASVYGYTF
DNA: TGTGCCAGCTCACCGACAGCGTCAGTCTATGGCTACACCTTC

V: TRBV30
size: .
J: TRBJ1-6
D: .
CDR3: CAWSVRVGWGNNSPLHF
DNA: TGTGCCTGGAGTGTGAGAGTGGGGTGGGGTAATAATTCACCCCTCCACTTT

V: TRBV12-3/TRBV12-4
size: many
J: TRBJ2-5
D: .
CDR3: CASTASPAPGRGDQETQYF
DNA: TGTGCCAGCACGGCTTCGCCGGCACCAGGGCGAGGGGACCAAGAGACCCAGTACTTC

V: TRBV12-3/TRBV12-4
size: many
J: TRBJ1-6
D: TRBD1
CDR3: CASSAGGSNSPLHF
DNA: TGTGCCAGCAGTGCAGGGGGGAGCAATTCACCCCTCCACTTT

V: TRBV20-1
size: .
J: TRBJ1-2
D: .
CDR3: CSATTGPGGGYTF
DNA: TGCAGTGCTACGACCGGGCCGGGGGGTGGCTACACCTTC

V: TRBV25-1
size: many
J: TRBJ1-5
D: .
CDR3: CASSGRIFDQPQHF
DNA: TGTGCCAGCAGCGGACGGATATTTGATCAGCCCCAGCATTTT

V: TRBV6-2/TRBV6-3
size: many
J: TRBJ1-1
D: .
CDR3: CASSYSSTGVNTEAFF
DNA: TGTGCCAGCAGTTACTCGAGTACCGGGGTGAACACTGAAGCTTTCTTT

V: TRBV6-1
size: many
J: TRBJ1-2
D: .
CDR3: CASTPGTTQNYGYTF
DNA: TGTGCCAGCACCCCGGGCACAACCCAGAACTATGGCTACACCTTC